A single sample gave rise to the 11 T cell receptor beta chains below, sequenced in a study of T cell responses to AZD1222 COVID-19 vaccine. This table comes from immunoSEQ multiplex PCR, and its TCRdb copy is limited to in-frame clones, with some not included. The table lists approximately 170,000 clones, around 89% of them singletons, with approximately 7.2% in the top ten. Sequences were derived from peripheral blood, sampled on day 0 of AZD1222 vaccination. The receptors stem from an adult in good health.

V gene TRBV11-2 combines with J gene TRBJ2-7, with D possibly being TRBD1 (6 bases). Trimming left V 2 bases short and J 7 bases short, with 18 bases between. This CDR3 comprises 15 residues. Germline loops: CDR1 SGHAT, CDR2 FQNNGV. DNA for the CDR3: TGTGCCAGCAGCTTAACCACAGGGCTAGTGGCAGAGCAGTACTTC. This codes for CASSLTTGLVAEQYF.

This sequence joins TRBV4-3 and TRBJ2-3; perhaps D is TRBD1 or TRBD2 (5 bases each). The V gene's germline CDR1 is LGHNA and CDR2 YSLEER. There are 18 residues in the CDR3. V lost 0 bases, J lost 0 bases, and 16 bases lay in between. The CDR3 DNA reads TGCGCCAGCAGCCAAGATCTCGGGGCCCTGGGAAGCACAGATACGCAGTATTTT. It specifies CASSQDLGALGSTDTQYF.

The chain employs TRBV4-1 and TRBJ2-7, with a possible D match to TRBD1 (6 bases). The germline V and J ends were trimmed by 5 bases and 4 bases, with 18 bases remaining between them. The germline gives CDR1 MGHRA, CDR2 YSYEKL. The CDR3 is 15 amino acids. The CDR3 nucleotides read TGCGCCAGCAGCTTCCGAACGGGACAAGGATACGAGCAGTACTTC. Its protein product is CASSFRTGQGYEQYF.

The chain is built from TRBV6-2 or TRBV6-3 and TRBJ2-4; D may correspond to TRBD1 or TRBD2 (5 bases each). This CDR3 region has 18 residues. The V end was cut by 5 bases, the J end by 0 bases, with 20 bases between. Germline CDR1 MNHEY, CDR2 SVGEGT. This chain's CDR3 is CASSKKGTTGLAKNIQYF. DNA for the CDR3: TGTGCCAGCAGTAAGAAGGGGACCACCGGTCTAGCCAAAAACATTCAGTACTTC.

This chain uses TRBV15 with TRBJ2-7, with no clear D. V lost 4 bases to trimming and J lost 4 bases, with 8 bases between them. The V gene's germline CDR1 is LNHNV and CDR2 YYDKDF (reference sequence). This CDR3 contains 12 residues. CDR3 sequence: CATSNLGYEQYV. CDR3 nucleotide sequence: TGTGCCACCAGCAATCTGGGTTACGAGCAGTACGTC.

J is TRBJ1-1 and V is TRBV18; D remains ambiguous. Trimming took off 3 bases at V and 1 base at J, with 15 bases between the two ends. Germline V CDR1 and CDR2: KGHSH, LQKENI. This CDR3 comprises 16 residues. The CDR3 is CASSPWESTKNTEAFF. In DNA, the CDR3 is TGTGCCAGCTCACCTTGGGAATCCACGAAGAACACTGAAGCTTTCTTT.

This chain links TRBV7-8 with TRBJ1-2; 9 bases are shared with TRBD1. The CDR3 covers 16 residues. Losses at the gene ends were 3 bases for V and 1 base for J; bases not matched to a gene: 6. Germline V gives CDR1 SGHVS, CDR2 FQNEAQ. CDR3 sequence (DNA): TGTGCCAGCAGCTTCGCCGGGACAGGGATTAACTATGGCTACACCTTC. Protein product: CASSFAGTGINYGYTF.

The chain has TRBV7-9 and TRBJ2-5; a possible D gene is TRBD2 (5 bases). The CDR3 is 13 residues long. Germline-derived CDR1 and CDR2 are SEHNR and FQNEAQ (reference sequence). V was clipped by 6 bases and J by 5 bases, with 13 bases between them. CDR3 coding DNA: TGTGCCAGCAGGGGGAGCGCTTGGGAGACCCAGTACTTC. Translation gives CASRGSAWETQYF. The entire variable domain, with the rest obtained from reference TRBV7-9 and TRBJ2-5, is as follows: DTGVSQNPRHKITKRGQNVTFRCDPISEHNRLYWYRQTLGQGPEFLTYFQNEAQLEKSRLLSDRFSAERPKGSFSTLEIQRTEQGDSAMYLCASRGSAWETQYFGPGTRLLVL.

This rearrangement joins TRBV5-6 to TRBJ2-7; D gene unclear. The CDR3 is 15 amino acids. Trimming stripped 4 bases from V and 0 bases from J, with 14 bases between. Germline V gives CDR1 SGHDT, CDR2 YYEEEE. The CDR3, as DNA: TGTGCCAGCAGCACCCCACTGGAAGACTCCTACGAGCAGTACTTC. This encodes CASSTPLEDSYEQYF.

The genes are TRBV27 and TRBJ1-2; no clear D gene. Germline CDR1 is MNHEY and CDR2 is SMNVEV (reference sequence). V was trimmed by 4 bases and J by 6 bases, leaving 15 bases between them. The CDR3 has 14 amino acids. DNA of the CDR3: TGTGCCAGCAGTTCAAACCGGCCAGTTGATGGCTACACCTTC. Translating gives CASSSNRPVDGYTF.

The J gene is TRBJ1-3, the V gene TRBV18; tentative D call: TRBD1 (5 bases). V lost 2 bases and J 1 base, leaving 9 bases between the germline ends. Germline lookup yields CDR1 KGHSH and CDR2 LQKENI. The CDR3 has 15 residues. The CDR3 loop is CASSPSPGSGNTIYF. As DNA, the CDR3 is TGTGCCAGCTCACCATCGCCAGGGTCTGGAAACACCATATATTTT. Together with reference TRBV18 and TRBJ1-3, the CDR3 gives the full variable domain: NAGVMQNPRHLVRRRGQEARLRCSPMKGHSHVYWYRQLPEEGLKFMVYLQKENIIDESGMPKERFSAEFPKEGPSILRIQQVVRGDSAAYFCASSPSPGSGNTIYFGEGSWLTVV.